This T cell receptor (beta chain) was sequenced during a study of blood T cell repertoires in COVID-19. CDR3 length: 13 amino acids. V trimming: 6 bases; J trimming: 8 bases; junction bases outside the gene matches: 7. Patients from Seattle were sampled longitudinally, starting during active infection. As originally analysed: Researchers report that nucleated cell counts were estimated from reference gene primer amplification. Clones were sequenced by immunoSEQ multiplex PCR, and TCRdb holds only the in-frame ones, with some missing. V and J calls and clone size are given by that table; D and trimming were obtained from the DNA. The sample yields a few hundred thousand clones, almost 90% seen once.

The material sequenced was peripheral blood. The chain links TRBV12-3 or TRBV12-4 to TRBJ1-2; 9 nucleotides match TRBD1. The source of this sequence is a woman between 55 and 75 years old with COVID-19, enrolled during active disease. CDR3 residues: CASRPRDREGYTF. The CDR3, as DNA: TGTGCCAGCAGACCCCGGGACAGGGAGGGCTACACCTTC.